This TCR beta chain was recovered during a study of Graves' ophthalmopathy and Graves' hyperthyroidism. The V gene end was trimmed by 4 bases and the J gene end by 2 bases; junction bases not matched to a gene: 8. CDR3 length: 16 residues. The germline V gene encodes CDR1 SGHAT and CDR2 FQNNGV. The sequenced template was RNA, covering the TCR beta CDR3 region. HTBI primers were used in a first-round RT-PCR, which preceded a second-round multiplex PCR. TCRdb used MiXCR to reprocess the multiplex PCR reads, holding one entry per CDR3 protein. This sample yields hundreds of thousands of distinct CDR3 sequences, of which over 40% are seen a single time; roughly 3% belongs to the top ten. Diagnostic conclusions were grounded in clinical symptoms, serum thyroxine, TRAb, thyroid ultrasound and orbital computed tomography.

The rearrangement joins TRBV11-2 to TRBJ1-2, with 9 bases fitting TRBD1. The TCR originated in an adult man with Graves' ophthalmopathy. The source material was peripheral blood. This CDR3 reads CASSSVAGTGNYGYTF. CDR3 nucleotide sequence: TGTGCCAGCAGCTCCGTCGCCGGGACAGGGAACTATGGCTACACCTTC.